Here is one T cell receptor (beta chain) with its context. The sample belongs to a study of control samples from healthy donors and cancer patients. Data came from immunoSEQ multiplex PCR; TCRdb stores just in-frame clones and leaves some out. The table shows over 150,000 clones, with approximately 94% occurring only once. V gave up 3 bases and J gave up 8 bases, with 14 bases separating them. This CDR3 region has 13 residues. Per the germline V gene, CDR1 is SGHNT and CDR2 is YYREEE (reference sequence). V usage is TRBV5-4 and J usage is TRBJ1-2; tentative D call: TRBD1 (6 bases). The TCR sequence derives from a man aged 40-50 years in good health. What was sequenced was blood. CDR3 amino acids: CASSSQGSDGYTF. The CDR3 DNA is TGTGCCAGCAGCTCACAGGGTTCGGACGGCTACACCTTC.